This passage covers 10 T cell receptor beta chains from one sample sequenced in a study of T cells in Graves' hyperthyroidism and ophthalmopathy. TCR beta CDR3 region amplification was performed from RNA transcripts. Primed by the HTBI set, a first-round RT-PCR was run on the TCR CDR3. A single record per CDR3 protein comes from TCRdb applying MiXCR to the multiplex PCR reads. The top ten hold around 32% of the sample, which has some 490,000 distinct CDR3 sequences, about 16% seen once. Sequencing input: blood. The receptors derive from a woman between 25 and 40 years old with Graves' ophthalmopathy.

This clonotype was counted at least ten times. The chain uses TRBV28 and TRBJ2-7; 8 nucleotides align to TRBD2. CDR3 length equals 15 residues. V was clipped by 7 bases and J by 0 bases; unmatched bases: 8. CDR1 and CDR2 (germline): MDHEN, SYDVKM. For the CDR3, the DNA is TGTGCCAGCAACCTAGCGGGCGGGACCTCCTACGAGCAGTACTTC. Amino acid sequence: CASNLAGGTSYEQYF.

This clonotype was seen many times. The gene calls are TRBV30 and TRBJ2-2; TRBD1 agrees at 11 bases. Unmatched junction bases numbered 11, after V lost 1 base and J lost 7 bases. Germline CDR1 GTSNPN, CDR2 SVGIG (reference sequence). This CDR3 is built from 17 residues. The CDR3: CAWSGAGQGVSIGELFF. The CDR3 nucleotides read TGTGCCTGGAGTGGGGCGGGACAGGGGGTTTCGATCGGGGAGCTGTTTTTT.

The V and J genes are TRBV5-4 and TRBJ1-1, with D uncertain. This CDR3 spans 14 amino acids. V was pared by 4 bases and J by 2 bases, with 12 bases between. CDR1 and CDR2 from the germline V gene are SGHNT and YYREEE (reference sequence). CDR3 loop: CASSTLGDNTEAFF. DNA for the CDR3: TGTGCCAGCAGCACCCTCGGGGATAACACTGAAGCTTTCTTT.

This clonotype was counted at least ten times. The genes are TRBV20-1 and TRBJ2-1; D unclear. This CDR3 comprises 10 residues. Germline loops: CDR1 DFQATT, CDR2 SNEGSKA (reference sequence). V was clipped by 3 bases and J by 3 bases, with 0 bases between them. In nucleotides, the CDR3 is TGCAGTGCTAGCTACAATGAGCAGTTCTTC. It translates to CSASYNEQFF.

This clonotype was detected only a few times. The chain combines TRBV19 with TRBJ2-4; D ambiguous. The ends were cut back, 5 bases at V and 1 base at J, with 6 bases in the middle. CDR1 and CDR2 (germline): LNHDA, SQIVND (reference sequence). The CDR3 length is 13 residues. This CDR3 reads CASSLEAKNIQYF. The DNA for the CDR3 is TGTGCCAGTAGTTTGGAGGCCAAAAACATTCAGTACTTC.

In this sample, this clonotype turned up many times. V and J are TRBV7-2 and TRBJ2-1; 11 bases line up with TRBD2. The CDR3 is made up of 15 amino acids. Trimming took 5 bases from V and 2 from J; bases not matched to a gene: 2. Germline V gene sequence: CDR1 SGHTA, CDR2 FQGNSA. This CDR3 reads CASSLSGRAYNEQFF. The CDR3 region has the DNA TGTGCCAGCAGCCTTAGCGGGAGGGCCTACAATGAGCAGTTCTTC.

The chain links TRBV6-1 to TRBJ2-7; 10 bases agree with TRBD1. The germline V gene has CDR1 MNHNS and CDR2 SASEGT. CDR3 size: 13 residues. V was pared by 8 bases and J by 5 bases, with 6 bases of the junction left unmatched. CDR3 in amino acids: CASQGTGVHEQYF. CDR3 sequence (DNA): TGTGCCAGCCAGGGGACAGGGGTCCACGAGCAGTACTTC.

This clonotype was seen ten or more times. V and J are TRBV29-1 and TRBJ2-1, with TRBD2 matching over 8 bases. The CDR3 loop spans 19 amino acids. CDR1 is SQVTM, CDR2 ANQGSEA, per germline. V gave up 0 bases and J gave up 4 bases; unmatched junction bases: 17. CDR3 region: CSVEDLFPVASGRYNEQFF. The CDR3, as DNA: TGCAGCGTTGAAGATCTTTTTCCGGTGGCTAGCGGGCGGTACAATGAGCAGTTCTTC.

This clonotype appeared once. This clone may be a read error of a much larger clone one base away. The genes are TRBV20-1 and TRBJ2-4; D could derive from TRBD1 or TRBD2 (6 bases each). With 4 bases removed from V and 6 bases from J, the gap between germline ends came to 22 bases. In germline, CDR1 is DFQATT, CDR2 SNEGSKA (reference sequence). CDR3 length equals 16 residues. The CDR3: CSAKGDVGRRSNIQYF. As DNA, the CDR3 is TGCAGTGCTAAGGGGGACGTTGGGAGGCGGTCAAACATTCAGTACTTC.

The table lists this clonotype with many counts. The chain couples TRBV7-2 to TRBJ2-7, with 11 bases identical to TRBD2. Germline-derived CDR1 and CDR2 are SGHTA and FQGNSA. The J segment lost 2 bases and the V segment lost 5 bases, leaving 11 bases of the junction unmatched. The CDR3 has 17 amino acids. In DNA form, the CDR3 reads TGTGCCAGCAGCCCGTCCACTAGCGGGGGATTTACCTACGAGCAGTACTTC. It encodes CASSPSTSGGFTYEQYF. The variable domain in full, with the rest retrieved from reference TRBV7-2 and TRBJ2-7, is GAGVSQSPSNKVTEKGKDVELRCDPISGHTALYWYRQSLGQGLEFLIYFQGNSAPDKSGLPSDRFSAERTGGSVSTLTIQRTQQEDSAVYLCASSPSTSGGFTYEQYFGPGTRLTVT.